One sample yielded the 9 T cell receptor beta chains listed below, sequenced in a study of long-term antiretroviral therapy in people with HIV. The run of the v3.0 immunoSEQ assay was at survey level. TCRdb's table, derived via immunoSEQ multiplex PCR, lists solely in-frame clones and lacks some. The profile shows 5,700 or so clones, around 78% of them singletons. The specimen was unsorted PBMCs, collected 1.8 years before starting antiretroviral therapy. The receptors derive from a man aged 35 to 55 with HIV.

This CDR3 reads CASSPPQGNYGYTF. The CDR3 DNA is TGTGCCAGCTCACCACCCCAGGGGAACTATGGCTACACCTTC. This chain links TRBV18 with TRBJ1-2, with a possible D match to TRBD1 (6 bases). Germline CDR1 is KGHSH and CDR2 is LQKENI. V was trimmed by 0 bases and J by 2 bases, leaving 7 bases between them. This CDR3 is 14 amino acids long. Drawing the rest from reference TRBV18 and TRBJ1-2, the complete variable domain is NAGVMQNPRHLVRRRGQEARLRCSPMKGHSHVYWYRQLPEEGLKFMVYLQKENIIDESGMPKERFSAEFPKEGPSILRIQQVVRGDSAAYFCASSPPQGNYGYTFGSGTRLTVV.

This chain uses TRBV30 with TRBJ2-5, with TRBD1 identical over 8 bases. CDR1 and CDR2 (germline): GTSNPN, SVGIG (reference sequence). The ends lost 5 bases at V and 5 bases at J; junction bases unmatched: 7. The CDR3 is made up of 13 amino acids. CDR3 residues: CAWHQGAQETQYF. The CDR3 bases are TGTGCCTGGCACCAGGGGGCGCAGGAGACCCAGTACTTC.

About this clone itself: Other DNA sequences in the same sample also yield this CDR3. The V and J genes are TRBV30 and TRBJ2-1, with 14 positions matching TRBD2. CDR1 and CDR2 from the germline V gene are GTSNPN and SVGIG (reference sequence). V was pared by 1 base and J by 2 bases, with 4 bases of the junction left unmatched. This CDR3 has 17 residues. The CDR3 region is CAWSGGTSGSAYNEQFF. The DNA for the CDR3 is TGTGCCTGGAGTGGGGGGACTAGCGGGAGCGCCTACAATGAGCAGTTCTTC.

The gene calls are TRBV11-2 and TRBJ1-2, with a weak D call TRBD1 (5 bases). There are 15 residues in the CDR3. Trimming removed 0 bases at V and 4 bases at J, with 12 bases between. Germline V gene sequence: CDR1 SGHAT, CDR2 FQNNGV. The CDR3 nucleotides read TGTGCCAGCAGCTTAGACGGGTGGGGGGTCTATGGCTACACCTTC. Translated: CASSLDGWGVYGYTF. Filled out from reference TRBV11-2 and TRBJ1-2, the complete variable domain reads EAGVAQSPRYKIIEKRQSVAFWCNPISGHATLYWYQQILGQGPKLLIQFQNNGVVDDSQLPKDRFSAERLKGVDSTLKIQPAKLEDSAVYLCASSLDGWGVYGYTFGSGTRLTVV.

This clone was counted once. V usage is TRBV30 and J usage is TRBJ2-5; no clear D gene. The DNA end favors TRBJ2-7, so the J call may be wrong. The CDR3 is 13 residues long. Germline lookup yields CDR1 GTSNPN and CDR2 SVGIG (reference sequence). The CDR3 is CAWSVSGPYEQYF. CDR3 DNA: TGTGCCTGGAGTGTATCCGGCCCCTACGAGCAGTACTTC.

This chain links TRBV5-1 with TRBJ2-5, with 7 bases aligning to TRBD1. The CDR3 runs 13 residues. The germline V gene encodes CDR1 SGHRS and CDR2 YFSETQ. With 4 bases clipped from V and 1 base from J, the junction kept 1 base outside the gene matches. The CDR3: CASSRDSQETQYF. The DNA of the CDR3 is TGCGCCAGCAGCCGGGACAGCCAAGAGACCCAGTACTTC.

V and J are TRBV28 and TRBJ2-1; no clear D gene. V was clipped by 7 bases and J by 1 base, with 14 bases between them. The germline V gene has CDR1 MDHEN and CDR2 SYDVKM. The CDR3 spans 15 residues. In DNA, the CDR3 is TGTGCCAGCACCACTGGGCGGTTATCCTACAATGAGCAGTTCTTC. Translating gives CASTTGRLSYNEQFF.

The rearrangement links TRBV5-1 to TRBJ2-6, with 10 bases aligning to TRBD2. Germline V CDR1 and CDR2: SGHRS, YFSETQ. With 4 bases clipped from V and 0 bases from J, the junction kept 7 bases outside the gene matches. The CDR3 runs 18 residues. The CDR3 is CASSQRLAGLSGANVLTF. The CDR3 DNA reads TGCGCCAGCAGCCAAAGACTAGCGGGCCTCTCTGGGGCCAACGTCCTGACTTTC.

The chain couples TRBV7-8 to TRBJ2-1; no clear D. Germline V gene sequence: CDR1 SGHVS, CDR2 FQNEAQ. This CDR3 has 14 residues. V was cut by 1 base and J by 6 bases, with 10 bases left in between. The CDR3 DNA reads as TGTGCCAGCAGCTTAGATGACACCTTCAATGAGCAGTTCTTC. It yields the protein CASSLDDTFNEQFF.